The clone carrying this T cell receptor (beta chain) was observed a handful of times. The antigen is undetermined. Method: immunoSEQ multiplex PCR; TCRdb's copy keeps in-frame clones and lacks some. The profile shows about 360,000 clones, just over 85% of them singletons. The sample comes from a study of cytomegalovirus exposure and HLA in healthy donors. The CDR3 extends over 15 amino acids. V was pared by 1 base and J by 0 bases, with 9 bases between. Germline V gives CDR1 SGHAT, CDR2 FQNNGV. Points from the study as a whole: Generally TCR sequences proved uncommon, though certain public TCRs appeared in numerous donors.

V is TRBV11-2 and J is TRBJ1-2, with D maybe TRBD1 (6 bases). The TCR sequence derives from a woman aged 18-29 years in good health and CMV-seronegative. The sample comprised PBMCs. The CDR3 sequence: CASSLADRTNYGYTF. The CDR3 bases are TGTGCCAGCAGCTTAGCGGACAGAACTAACTATGGCTACACCTTC.